These 26 T cell receptor beta chains were all obtained from the same sample, sequenced in a study of vaccination and CD4 T cells after COVID-19. Their antigen targets remain unknown. Cultured CD4+ T cell DNA was sequenced using the Oncomine TCR Beta short-read assay. TCRdb itself ran the PCR reads through MiXCR, one entry per CDR3 protein. This table has some 15,000 distinct CDR3 sequences, about three fifths appearing once. Treatment indicated: approximately nine-day PBMC culture with coronavirus spike peptide pools or control peptides (ViraFEST assay). Sequencing was carried out using CD4+ T cells from blood, cultured in vitro. The receptors were gathered from a human donor who had recovered from COVID-19.

This clonotype appeared a few times. V usage is TRBV2 and J usage is TRBJ1-5, with 9 bases matching TRBD1. The V gene's germline CDR1 is SNHLY and CDR2 FYNNEI. The CDR3 extends over 14 amino acids. J lost 7 bases, V lost 5 bases, and 6 bases had no gene match. The chain's CDR3 is CASSRTGGGQPQHF. The CDR3 coding sequence is TGTGCCAGCAGTCGTACAGGGGGCGGCCAGCCCCAGCATTTT. Variable domain in full (rest from reference TRBV2 and TRBJ1-5): EPEVTQTPSHQVTQMGQEVILRCVPISNHLYFYWYRQILGQKVEFLVSFYNNEISEKSEIFDDQFSVERPDGSNFTLKIRSTKLEDSAMYFCASSRTGGGQPQHFGDGTRLSIL.

This rearrangement joins TRBV10-2 to TRBJ1-5; the D is unclear. Germline CDR1 is WSHSY and CDR2 is SAAADI. CDR3 length: 15 residues. V was clipped by 0 bases and J by 5 bases, with 11 bases between them. The CDR3 nucleotides are TGCGCCAGCAGTGAGTCGAGTGAGAGAGATCAGCCCCAGCATTTT. It yields the protein CASSESSERDQPQHF.

This clonotype has just a few counts. The chain recombines TRBV6-5 with TRBJ1-1; no clear D. V was clipped by 2 bases and J by 6 bases, with 7 bases between them. This CDR3 has 12 residues. Germline CDR1 and CDR2: MNHEY and SVGAGI. This CDR3 reads CASSYGSAEAFF. The CDR3 DNA is TGTGCCAGCAGTTACGGCTCGGCTGAAGCTTTCTTT.

CDR3 loop: CATSRGNGGNEQFF. In nucleotides, the CDR3 is TGTGCCACCAGCAGAGGAAATGGGGGGAATGAGCAGTTCTTC. The chain is built from TRBV15 and TRBJ2-1; a weak D match, TRBD2 (6 bases). Germline values: CDR1 LNHNV, CDR2 YYDKDF (reference sequence). Trimming stripped 1 base from V and 7 bases from J, with 11 bases between. The CDR3 length is 14 residues.

This rearrangement joins TRBV2 to TRBJ2-6, with 10 bases matching TRBD2. V was pared by 5 bases and J by 0 bases, with 10 bases of the junction left unmatched. The CDR3 totals 19 residues. CDR1 is SNHLY and CDR2 is FYNNEI in the germline V gene. CDR3 amino acids: CASSWPIAGGFSGANVLTF. DNA of the CDR3: TGTGCCAGCAGTTGGCCAATAGCGGGGGGTTTCTCTGGGGCCAACGTCCTGACTTTC.

CDR3 sequence (DNA): TGTGCCACCAGCAGAGGGACATTCGCTAGCACAGATACGCAGTATTTT. Translated: CATSRGTFASTDTQYF. V usage is TRBV15 and J usage is TRBJ2-3, with a weak D call TRBD1 (5 bases). This CDR3 contains 16 residues. The V end lost 1 base, the J end lost 0 bases, and 11 bases lay between the germline ends. Germline V CDR1 and CDR2: LNHNV, YYDKDF (reference sequence).

V gene TRBV12-3 or TRBV12-4 combines with J gene TRBJ1-1; 7 positions match TRBD1. V lost 5 bases, J lost 3 bases, and 3 bases stayed unmatched. The CDR3 length is 13 residues. The CDR3 protein is CASSQGGDTEAFF. The CDR3 bases are TGTGCCAGCAGTCAGGGGGGAGACACTGAAGCTTTCTTT.

This clonotype turned up a few times. The chain combines TRBV15 with TRBJ1-5, with a weak D call TRBD1 (6 bases). The CDR3 loop spans 14 amino acids. Germline V gene sequence: CDR1 LNHNV, CDR2 YYDKDF (reference sequence). V was shortened by 1 base and J by 3 bases, with 7 bases between the two germline ends. The CDR3 DNA is TGTGCCACCAGCAGAGGACAGGTCAATCAGCCCCAGCATTTT. It codes for CATSRGQVNQPQHF.

CDR3 sequence: CSARVTPGQGLNYGYTF. CDR3 nucleotides: TGCAGTGCTAGAGTTACTCCGGGACAGGGCTTAAACTATGGCTACACCTTC. The gene calls are TRBV20-1 and TRBJ1-2; TRBD1 aligns across 9 bases. CDR1 is DFQATT, CDR2 SNEGSKA, per germline (reference sequence). Trimming at V came to 1 base and at J to 2 bases, leaving 11 bases not matched to a gene. The CDR3 contains 17 residues.

The gene calls are TRBV19 and TRBJ1-2; D perhaps matches TRBD1 (6 bases). V was trimmed by 10 bases and J by 1 base, leaving 13 bases between them. The CDR3 spans 13 residues. Germline CDR1 is LNHDA and CDR2 is SQIVND (reference sequence). The CDR3 region is CATSPQGNYGYTF. As DNA, the CDR3 is TGTGCCACTTCGCCACAGGGTAACTATGGCTACACCTTC.

In this sample, this clonotype turned up once. CDR3 sequence: CASSDSGSQETQYF. The CDR3 coding sequence is TGTGCCAGCAGTGACTCCGGGTCCCAAGAGACCCAGTACTTC. The chain recombines TRBV6-1 with TRBJ2-5; no clear D gene. The CDR3 extends over 14 amino acids. The V gene lost 3 bases and the J gene lost 1 base, with 9 bases spanning the gap. Germline V gene lookup returns CDR1 MNHNS and CDR2 SASEGT.

This clonotype was observed once. The chain carries TRBV30 and TRBJ2-5, with TRBD2 as a possible D gene (5 bases). V was shortened by 2 bases and J by 2 bases, with 6 bases between the two germline ends. CDR1 and CDR2 (germline): GTSNPN, SVGIG (reference sequence). This CDR3 is 12 amino acids long. In DNA, the CDR3 is TGTGCCTGGAGTAGAGGGCAAGAGACCCAGTACTTC. The encoded protein is CAWSRGQETQYF.

V and J are TRBV6-1 and TRBJ1-2; 9 nucleotides align to TRBD1. CDR1 and CDR2 (germline): MNHNS, SASEGT. The ends lost 4 bases at V and 4 bases at J; junction bases unmatched: 10. The CDR3 length is 16 residues. In DNA, the CDR3 is TGTGCCAGCAGTGGTGGATTGACAGGGGGTTCCTATGGCTACACCTTC. It is translated as CASSGGLTGGSYGYTF.

The genes are TRBV7-9 and TRBJ1-2; the match to TRBD1 covers 10 bases. Trimming cost V 3 bases and J 3 bases; bases outside gene matches: 7. Germline loops: CDR1 SEHNR, CDR2 FQNEAQ (reference sequence). This CDR3 comprises 16 residues. CDR3 bases: TGTGCCAGCAGCTTCGGGACAGGGGCCGGGGACTATGGCTACACCTTC. It translates to CASSFGTGAGDYGYTF.

This clonotype showed up just a few times. The rearrangement uses TRBV7-8 and TRBJ1-6, with no clear D. CDR1 is SGHVS and CDR2 is FQNEAQ in the germline V gene. V was trimmed by 5 bases and J by 7 bases, leaving 9 bases between them. The length of the CDR3 is 13 residues. DNA for the CDR3: TGTGCCAGCAGCAGATCAGAGAATTCACCCCTCCACTTT. It is translated as CASSRSENSPLHF. Complete variable domain (other parts from reference TRBV7-8 and TRBJ1-6): GAGVSQSPRYKVAKRGQDVALRCDPISGHVSLFWYQQALGQGPEFLTYFQNEAQLDKSGLPSDRFFAERPEGSVSTLKIQRTQQEDSAVYLCASSRSENSPLHFGNGTRLTVT.

V and J are TRBV4-3 and TRBJ2-5, with D perhaps TRBD1 (5 bases). V was cut by 6 bases and J by 3 bases, with 14 bases left in between. In germline, CDR1 is LGHNA, CDR2 YSLEER. CDR3 length: 14 amino acids. The CDR3 reads CASSPDTSKETQYF. DNA of the CDR3: TGCGCCAGCAGTCCGGACACTTCTAAAGAGACCCAGTACTTC.

J is TRBJ2-3 and V is TRBV27, with 7 bases aligning to TRBD2. Germline V gives CDR1 MNHEY, CDR2 SMNVEV (reference sequence). J lost 5 bases, V lost 3 bases, and 11 bases had no gene match. CDR3 length: 16 residues. This CDR3 reads CASSFLRRESRDTQYF. The CDR3 nucleotides read TGTGCCAGCAGTTTCCTCCGGCGGGAGTCCAGAGATACGCAGTATTTT.

The rearrangement joins TRBV19 to TRBJ1-3; TRBD1 is a possible D gene (5 bases). The V gene lost 6 bases and the J gene lost 0 bases, with 12 bases spanning the gap. The CDR3 sequence is 15 residues long. Germline loops: CDR1 LNHDA, CDR2 SQIVND (reference sequence). The CDR3 bases are TGTGCCAGTAGACGCGCAGGGAACTCTGGAAACACCATATATTTT. It codes for CASRRAGNSGNTIYF.

The chain employs TRBV15 and TRBJ2-6; no definite D call. This CDR3 comprises 18 residues. The germline V and J ends were trimmed by 0 bases and 1 base, with 13 bases remaining between them. The germline V gene encodes CDR1 LNHNV and CDR2 YYDKDF (reference sequence). The CDR3 nucleotides read TGTGCCACCAGCAGAGACAGGTCGAAAATGTCTGGGGCCAACGTCCTGACTTTC. Its translation is CATSRDRSKMSGANVLTF.

This rearrangement joins TRBV20-1 to TRBJ2-7, with 8 positions matching TRBD2. Germline lookup yields CDR1 DFQATT and CDR2 SNEGSKA (reference sequence). Trimming at V came to 1 base and at J to 0 bases, leaving 5 bases not matched to a gene. The CDR3 extends over 15 amino acids. In DNA, the CDR3 is TGCAGTGCTAGAGGACGAGCGGGGGACTCCTACGAGCAGTACTTC. Residues: CSARGRAGDSYEQYF.

This clonotype came up once. This chain links TRBV7-9 with TRBJ2-5; D might be TRBD1 or TRBD2, each matching 5 bases. The CDR3 has 12 amino acids. Trimming took 5 bases from V and 5 from J, leaving 9 bases between them. Germline lookup yields CDR1 SEHNR and CDR2 FQNEAQ (reference sequence). CDR3 residues: CASSGTRETQYF. CDR3 nucleotides: TGTGCCAGCAGCGGGACGAGGGAGACCCAGTACTTC.

The chain joins TRBV2 to TRBJ1-1; D is undetermined. Per the germline V gene, CDR1 is SNHLY and CDR2 is FYNNEI. V lost 6 bases and J lost 5, with 10 bases in between. The CDR3 length is 12 residues. As DNA, the CDR3 is TGTGCCAGCAGCCCTTACGATACTGAAGCTTTCTTT. Protein sequence: CASSPYDTEAFF.

V gene TRBV20-1 combines with J gene TRBJ2-5; tentatively, D is TRBD1 or TRBD2 (6 bases each). V was cut by 4 bases and J by 5 bases, with 14 bases left in between. The CDR3 consists of 13 residues. Germline CDR1 and CDR2: DFQATT and SNEGSKA (reference sequence). CDR3 nucleotides: TGCAGTGCTAATAAGGGGGGCTCGGAGACCCAGTACTTC. Protein: CSANKGGSETQYF.

The V gene is TRBV7-9, the J gene TRBJ1-2, with 7 bases lining up with TRBD1. The CDR3 is 15 amino acids. Germline-derived CDR1 and CDR2 are SEHNR and FQNEAQ (reference sequence). Trimming at V came to 4 bases and at J to 3 bases, leaving 8 bases not matched to a gene. CDR3 loop: CASSWGDSPDYGYTF. The DNA for the CDR3 is TGTGCCAGCAGCTGGGGGGACAGCCCGGACTATGGCTACACCTTC.

CDR3 DNA: TGTGCCAGCAGTACTGGACAGGGGTATGGCTACACCTTC. Its protein product is CASSTGQGYGYTF. J is TRBJ1-2 and V is TRBV28; 9 nucleotides match TRBD1. Germline V CDR1 and CDR2: MDHEN, SYDVKM. With 5 bases clipped from V and 5 bases from J, the junction kept 3 bases outside the gene matches. This CDR3 spans 13 amino acids.

The CDR3 DNA is TGTGCCAGCCAGGGGGCGAACTATGGCTACACCTTC. This gives the protein CASQGANYGYTF. J is TRBJ1-2 and V is TRBV28, with TRBD1 matching over 8 bases. The CDR3 runs 12 residues. Trimming took 8 bases from V and 2 from J; bases not matched to a gene: 1. Germline V gene data show CDR1 as MDHEN and CDR2 as SYDVKM.